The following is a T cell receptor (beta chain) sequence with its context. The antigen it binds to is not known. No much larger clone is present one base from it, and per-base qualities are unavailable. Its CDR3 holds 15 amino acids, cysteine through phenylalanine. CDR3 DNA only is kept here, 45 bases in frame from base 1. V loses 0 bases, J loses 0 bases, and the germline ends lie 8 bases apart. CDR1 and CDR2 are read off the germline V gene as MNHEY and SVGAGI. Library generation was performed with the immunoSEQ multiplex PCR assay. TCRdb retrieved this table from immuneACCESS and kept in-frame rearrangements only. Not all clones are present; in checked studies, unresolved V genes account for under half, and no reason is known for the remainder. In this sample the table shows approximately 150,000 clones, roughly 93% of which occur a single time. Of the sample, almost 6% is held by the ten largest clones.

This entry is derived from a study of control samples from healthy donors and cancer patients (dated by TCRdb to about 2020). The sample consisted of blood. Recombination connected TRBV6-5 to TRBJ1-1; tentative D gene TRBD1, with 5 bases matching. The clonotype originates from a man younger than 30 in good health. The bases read TGTGCCAGCAGTTACTCCGGCAGGGTGAACACTGAAGCTTTCTTT. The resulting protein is CASSYSGRVNTEAFF.